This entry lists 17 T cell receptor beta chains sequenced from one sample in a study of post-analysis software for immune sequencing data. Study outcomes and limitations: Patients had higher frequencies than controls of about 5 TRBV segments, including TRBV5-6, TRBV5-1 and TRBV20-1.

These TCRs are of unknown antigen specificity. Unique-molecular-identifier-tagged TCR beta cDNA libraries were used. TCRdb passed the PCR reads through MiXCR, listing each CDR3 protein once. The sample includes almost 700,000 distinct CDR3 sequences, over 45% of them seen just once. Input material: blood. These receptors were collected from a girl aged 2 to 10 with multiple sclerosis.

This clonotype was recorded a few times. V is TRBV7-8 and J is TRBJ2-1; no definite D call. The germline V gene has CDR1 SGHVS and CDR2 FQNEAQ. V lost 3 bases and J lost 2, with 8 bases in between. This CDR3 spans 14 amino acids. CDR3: CASSFKRTYNEQFF. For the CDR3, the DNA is TGTGCCAGCAGCTTTAAACGGACCTACAATGAGCAGTTCTTC.

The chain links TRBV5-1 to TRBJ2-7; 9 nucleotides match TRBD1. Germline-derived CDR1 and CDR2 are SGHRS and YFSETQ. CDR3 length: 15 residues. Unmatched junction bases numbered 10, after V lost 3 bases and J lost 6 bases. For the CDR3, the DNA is TGCGCCAGCAGCTATCGGGGACAGGGTCTCCTCGAGCAGTACTTC. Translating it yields CASSYRGQGLLEQYF.

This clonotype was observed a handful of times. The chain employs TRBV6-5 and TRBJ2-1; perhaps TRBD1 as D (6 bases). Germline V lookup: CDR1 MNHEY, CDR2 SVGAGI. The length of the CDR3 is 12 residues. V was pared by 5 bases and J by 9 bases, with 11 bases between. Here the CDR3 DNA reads TGTGCCAGCAGTCCCCAGGGGAGTGAGCAGTTCTTC. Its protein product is CASSPQGSEQFF.

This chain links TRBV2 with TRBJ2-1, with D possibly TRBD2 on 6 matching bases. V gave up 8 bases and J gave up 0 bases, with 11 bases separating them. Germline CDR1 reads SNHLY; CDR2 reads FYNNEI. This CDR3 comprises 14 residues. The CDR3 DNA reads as TGTGCCAGCGCGGGACTCAACTCCTACAATGAGCAGTTCTTC. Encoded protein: CASAGLNSYNEQFF.

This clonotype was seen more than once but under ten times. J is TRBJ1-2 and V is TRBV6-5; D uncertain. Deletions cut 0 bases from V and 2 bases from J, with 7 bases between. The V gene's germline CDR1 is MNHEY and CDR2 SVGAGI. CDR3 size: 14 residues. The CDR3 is CASSYSPGNYGYTF. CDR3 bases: TGTGCCAGCAGTTACTCGCCAGGCAACTATGGCTACACCTTC.

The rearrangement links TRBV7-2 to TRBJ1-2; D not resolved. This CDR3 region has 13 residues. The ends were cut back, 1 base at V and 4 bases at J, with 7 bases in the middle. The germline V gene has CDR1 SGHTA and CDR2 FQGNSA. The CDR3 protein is CASSLEWGYGYTF. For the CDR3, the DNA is TGTGCCAGCAGCTTAGAGTGGGGCTATGGCTACACCTTC.

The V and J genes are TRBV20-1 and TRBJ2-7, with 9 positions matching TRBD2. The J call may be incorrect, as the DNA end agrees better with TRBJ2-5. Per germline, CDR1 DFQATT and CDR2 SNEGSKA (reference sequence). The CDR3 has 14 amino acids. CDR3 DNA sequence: TGCAGTGCTAGCTTCTTAGCGGGGGACGAGACCCAGTACTTC. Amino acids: CSASFLAGDETQYF.

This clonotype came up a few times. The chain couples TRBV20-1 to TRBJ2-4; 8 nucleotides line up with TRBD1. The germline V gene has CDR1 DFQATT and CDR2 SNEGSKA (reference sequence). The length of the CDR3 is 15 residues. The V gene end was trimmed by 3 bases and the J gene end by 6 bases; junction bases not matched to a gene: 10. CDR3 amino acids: CSASPSAGGINIQYF. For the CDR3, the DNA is TGCAGTGCTAGTCCCTCCGCAGGGGGCATAAACATTCAGTACTTC.

The CDR3 DNA follows: TGTGCCACCAGTGACTCCCCGGGGACCAGCTCCTACAATGAGCAGTTCTTC. Protein sequence: CATSDSPGTSSYNEQFF. The chain is built from TRBV24-1 and TRBJ2-1; either TRBD1 or TRBD2 may fit D (5 bases each). The V end lost 4 bases, the J end lost 0 bases, and 15 bases lay between the germline ends. Germline lookup yields CDR1 KGHDR and CDR2 SFDVKD. The CDR3 is 17 residues long.

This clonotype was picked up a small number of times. The CDR3 sequence is CASSSGEQYF. As DNA, the CDR3 is TGTGCCAGCAGCTCGGGCGAGCAGTACTTC. V usage is TRBV7-9 and J usage is TRBJ2-7, with no clear D. The CDR3 length is 10 residues. The V and J ends lost 4 bases and 6 bases respectively, with 4 bases between them. Germline lookup yields CDR1 SEHNR and CDR2 FQNEAQ (reference sequence). Supplemented by reference TRBV7-9 and TRBJ2-7, the full variable domain reads DTGVSQNPRHKITKRGQNVTFRCDPISEHNRLYWYRQTLGQGPEFLTYFQNEAQLEKSRLLSDRFSAERPKGSFSTLEIQRTEQGDSAMYLCASSSGEQYFGPGTRLTVT.

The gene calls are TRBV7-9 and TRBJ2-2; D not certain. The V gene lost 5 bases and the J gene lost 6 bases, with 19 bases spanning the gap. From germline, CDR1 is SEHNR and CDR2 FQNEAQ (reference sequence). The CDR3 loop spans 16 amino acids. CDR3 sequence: CASSHPGRIRAGELFF. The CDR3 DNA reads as TGTGCCAGCAGCCATCCTGGACGGATCCGTGCCGGGGAGCTGTTTTTT.

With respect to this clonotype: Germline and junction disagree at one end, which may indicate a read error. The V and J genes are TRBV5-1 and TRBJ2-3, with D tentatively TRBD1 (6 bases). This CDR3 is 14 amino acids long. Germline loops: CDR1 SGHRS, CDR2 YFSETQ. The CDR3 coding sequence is TGCACCAGCAGCTTTTACCCAGGGGAGGATACGCAGTATTTT. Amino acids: CTSSFYPGEDTQYF.

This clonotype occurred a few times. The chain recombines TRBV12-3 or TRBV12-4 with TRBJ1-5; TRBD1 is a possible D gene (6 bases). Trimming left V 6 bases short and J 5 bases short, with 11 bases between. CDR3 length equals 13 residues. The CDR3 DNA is TGTGCCAGCAGCTTACAGGGATATCAGCCCCAGCATTTT. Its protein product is CASSLQGYQPQHF.

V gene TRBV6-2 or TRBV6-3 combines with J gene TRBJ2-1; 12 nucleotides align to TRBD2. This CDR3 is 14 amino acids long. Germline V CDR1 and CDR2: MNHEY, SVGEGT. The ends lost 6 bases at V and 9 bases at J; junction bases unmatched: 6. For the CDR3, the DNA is TGTGCCAGCAGCTCTAGCGGGGGGGCAGGTGAGCAGTTCTTC. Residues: CASSSSGGAGEQFF.

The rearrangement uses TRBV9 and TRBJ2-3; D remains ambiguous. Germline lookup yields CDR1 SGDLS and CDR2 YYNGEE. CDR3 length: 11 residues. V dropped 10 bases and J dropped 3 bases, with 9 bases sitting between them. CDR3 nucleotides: TGTGCCGGCGGCGTAACAGATACGCAGTATTTT. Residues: CAGGVTDTQYF. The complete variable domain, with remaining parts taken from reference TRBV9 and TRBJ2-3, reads DSGVTQTPKHLITATGQRVTLRCSPRSGDLSVYWYQQSLDQGLQFLIQYYNGEERAKGNILERFSAQQFPDLHSELNLSSLELGDSALYFCAGGVTDTQYFGPGTRLTVL.

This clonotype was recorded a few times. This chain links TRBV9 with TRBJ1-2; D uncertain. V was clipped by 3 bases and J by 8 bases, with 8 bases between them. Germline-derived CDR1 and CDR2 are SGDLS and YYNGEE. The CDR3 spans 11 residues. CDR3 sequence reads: CASSGRQGYTF. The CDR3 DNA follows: TGTGCCAGCAGCGGGAGGCAGGGCTACACCTTC.

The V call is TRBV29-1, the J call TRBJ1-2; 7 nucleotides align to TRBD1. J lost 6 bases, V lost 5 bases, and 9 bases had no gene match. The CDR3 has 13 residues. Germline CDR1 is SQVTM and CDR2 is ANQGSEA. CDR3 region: CSVLDRKKHGYTF. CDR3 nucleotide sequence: TGCAGCGTTTTGGACAGGAAAAAACATGGCTACACCTTC. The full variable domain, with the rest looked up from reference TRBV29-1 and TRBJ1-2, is SAVISQKPSRDICQRGTSLTIQCQVDSQVTMMFWYRQQPGQSLTLIATANQGSEATYESGFVIDKFPISRPNLTFSTLTVSNMSPEDSSIYLCSVLDRKKHGYTFGSGTRLTVV.